This TCR beta chain comes out of a study of vaccination and CD4 T cells after COVID-19. The overall study: Those taking part got two shots of either the BNT162b2 or the mRNA-1273 vaccine. Investigators stimulated cells with overlapping spike peptides drawn from SARS-CoV-2, HCoV-NL63, HCoV-OC43 and HCoV-229E. Cultures serving as controls received a peptide pool (CEFX or HIV-1 Nef) or no peptide.

For this clonotype: Its antigen is unidentified. At one of its ends the junction is not consistent with the germline gene, which may arise from a read error.

Noted treatment: approximately 10-day PBMC culture with coronavirus spike peptide pools or control peptides (ViraFEST assay). The unexposed donor's CD4+ T cells were collected before the COVID-19 pandemic (2011-2018). ViraFEST used peptide pools to expand antigen-specific T cells and subsequently sequenced their TCRs. The germline V gene has CDR1 MRHNA and CDR2 SNTAGT. This CDR3 region has 16 residues. Sequence data for DNA of cultured CD4+ T cells were generated by the Oncomine TCR Beta short-read assay. Genomic DNA was isolated from cultured CD4+ T cells. TCRdb itself ran the PCR reads through MiXCR, one entry per CDR3 protein. The sample consists of approximately 9,800 distinct CDR3 sequences, less than 45% of them appearing once.

The origin of this receptor is a human donor in good health. Material for sequencing was CD4+ T cells from blood, cultured in vitro. The V gene is TRBV6-4, the J gene TRBJ2-1; 8 bases align to TRBD1. The CDR3 DNA reads as TGTGCCAACAGTGACTTGGACAGGGTAAGGTGCAATGAGCAGTTCTTC. This sequence encodes CANSDLDRVRCNEQFF.